This T cell receptor beta chain was observed in a study of CD8+ T cells in alopecia areata. General study findings and limits: TCR sharing was clearer in mice than between patients, perhaps partly owing to patient HLA diversity.

Noted treatment: oral pan-JAK inhibitor, 5-10 mg twice daily. The V and J ends lost 1 base and 6 bases respectively, with 13 bases between them. The CDR3 has 14 residues. Germline V gene lookup returns CDR1 SGHRS and CDR2 YFSETQ. Reverse transcribed after extraction, RNA yielded cDNA as the sequencing template. Assay used: immunoSEQ multiplex PCR; TCRdb lists only in-frame clones, some missing. The sample yields about 190,000 clones, around 60% seen once. Of note for this clone: Its antigen is currently unknown.

The chain has TRBV5-1 and TRBJ1-1, with a weak D call TRBD1 (6 bases). This receptor was obtained from a human donor with alopecia areata. The sample here was CD4+ T cells sorted from blood, taken at week 4, from a patient treated with tofacitinib. The CDR3 DNA follows: TGCGCCAGCAGCTTGAGCCAGGGGCCAGCTGAAGCTTTCTTT. Translating it yields CASSLSQGPAEAFF.